This T cell receptor (beta chain) was sequenced in a study of blood T cell repertoires in COVID-19. Authors' methods: From reference gene primer amplification, estimates of nucleated cell counts were derived. Clones were sequenced by immunoSEQ multiplex PCR, and TCRdb holds only the in-frame ones, with some missing. That table gives V, J and clone size, and the DNA gave D and trimming. The data hold some 190,000 clones, with around 90% observed a single time. CDR1 is SGHTA, CDR2 FQGNSA, per germline. This CDR3 is 14 amino acids long. V shed 5 bases and J shed 2 bases, with 10 bases lying between them. This clone has a handful of counts.

The sample was peripheral blood. The rearrangement uses TRBV7-2 and TRBJ1-5, with D perhaps matching TRBD1 (5 bases). This clonotype originated in a man between 18 and 35 years old with active or convalescent COVID-19. The CDR3 DNA is TGTGCCAGCAGCGCCCGGGGGGGCAATCAGCCCCAGCATTTT. Its translation is CASSARGGNQPQHF.